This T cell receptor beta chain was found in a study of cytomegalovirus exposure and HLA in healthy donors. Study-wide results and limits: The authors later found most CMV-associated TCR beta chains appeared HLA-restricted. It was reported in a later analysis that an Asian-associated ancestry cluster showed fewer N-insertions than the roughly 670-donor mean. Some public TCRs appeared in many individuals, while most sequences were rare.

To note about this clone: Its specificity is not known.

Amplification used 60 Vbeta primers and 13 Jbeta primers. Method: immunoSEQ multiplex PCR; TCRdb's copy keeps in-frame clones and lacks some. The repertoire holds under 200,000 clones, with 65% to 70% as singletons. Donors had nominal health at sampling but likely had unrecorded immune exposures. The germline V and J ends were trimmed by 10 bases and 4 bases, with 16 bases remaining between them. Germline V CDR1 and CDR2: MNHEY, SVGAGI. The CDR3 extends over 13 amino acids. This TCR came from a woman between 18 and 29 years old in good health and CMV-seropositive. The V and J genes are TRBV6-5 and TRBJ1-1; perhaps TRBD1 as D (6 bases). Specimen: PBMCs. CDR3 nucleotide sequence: TGTGCCACCGTAGGACAGCTACCCACTGAAGCTTTCTTT. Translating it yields CATVGQLPTEAFF.